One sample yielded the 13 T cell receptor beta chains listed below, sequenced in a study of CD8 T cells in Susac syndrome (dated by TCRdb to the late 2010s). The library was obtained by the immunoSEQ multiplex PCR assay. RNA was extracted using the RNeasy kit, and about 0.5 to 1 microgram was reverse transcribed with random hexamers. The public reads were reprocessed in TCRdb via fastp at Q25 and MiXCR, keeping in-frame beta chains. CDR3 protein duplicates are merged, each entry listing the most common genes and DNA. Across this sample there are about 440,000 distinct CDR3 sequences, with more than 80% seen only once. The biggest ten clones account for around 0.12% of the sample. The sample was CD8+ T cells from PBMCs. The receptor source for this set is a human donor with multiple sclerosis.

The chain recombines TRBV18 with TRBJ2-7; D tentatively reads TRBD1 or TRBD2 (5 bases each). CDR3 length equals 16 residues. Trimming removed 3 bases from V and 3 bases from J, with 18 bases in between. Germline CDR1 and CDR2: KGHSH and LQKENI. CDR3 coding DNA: TGTGCCAGCTCACCCCGTTGGGGGATAGCTCTCTACGAGCAGTACTTC. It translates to CASSPRWGIALYEQYF.

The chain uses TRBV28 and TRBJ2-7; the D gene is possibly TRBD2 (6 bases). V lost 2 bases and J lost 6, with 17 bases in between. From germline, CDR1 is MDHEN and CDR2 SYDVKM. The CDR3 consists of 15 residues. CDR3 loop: CASSLPRGYGGEQYF. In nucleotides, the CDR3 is TGTGCCAGCAGTTTACCCCGGGGTTACGGGGGCGAGCAGTACTTC.

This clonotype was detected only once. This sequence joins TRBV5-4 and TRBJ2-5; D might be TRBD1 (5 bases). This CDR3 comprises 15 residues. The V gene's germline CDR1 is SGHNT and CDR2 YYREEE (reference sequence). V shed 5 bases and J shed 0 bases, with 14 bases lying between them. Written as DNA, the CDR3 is TGTGCCAGCAGTGGGGCCCTAGGATACCAAGAGACCCAGTACTTC. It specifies CASSGALGYQETQYF.

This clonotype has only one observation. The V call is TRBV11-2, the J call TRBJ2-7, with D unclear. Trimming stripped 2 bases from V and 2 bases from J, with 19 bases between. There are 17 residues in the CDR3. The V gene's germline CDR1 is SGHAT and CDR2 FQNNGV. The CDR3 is CASSLFFGEQKTYEQYF. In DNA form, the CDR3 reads TGTGCCAGCAGCTTATTTTTCGGTGAACAGAAAACCTACGAGCAGTACTTC.

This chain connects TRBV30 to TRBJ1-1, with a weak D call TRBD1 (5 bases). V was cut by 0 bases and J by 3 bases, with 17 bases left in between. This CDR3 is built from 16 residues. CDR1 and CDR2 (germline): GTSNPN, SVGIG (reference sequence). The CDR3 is CAWSVQWAGMDTEAFF. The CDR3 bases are TGTGCCTGGAGTGTACAATGGGCAGGGATGGACACTGAAGCTTTCTTT.

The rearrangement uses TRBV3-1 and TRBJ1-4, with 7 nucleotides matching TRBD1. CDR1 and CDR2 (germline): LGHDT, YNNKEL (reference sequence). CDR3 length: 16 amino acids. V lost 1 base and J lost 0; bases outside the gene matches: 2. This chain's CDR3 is CASSQAGGATNEKLFF. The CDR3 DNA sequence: TGTGCCAGCAGCCAAGCAGGGGGGGCAACTAATGAAAAACTGTTTTTT.

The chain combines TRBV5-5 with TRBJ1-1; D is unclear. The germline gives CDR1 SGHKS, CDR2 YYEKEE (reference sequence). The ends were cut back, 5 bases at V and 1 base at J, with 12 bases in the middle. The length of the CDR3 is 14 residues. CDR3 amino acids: CASSPYPGNTEAFF. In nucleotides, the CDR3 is TGTGCCAGCAGTCCCTACCCGGGGAACACTGAAGCTTTCTTT.

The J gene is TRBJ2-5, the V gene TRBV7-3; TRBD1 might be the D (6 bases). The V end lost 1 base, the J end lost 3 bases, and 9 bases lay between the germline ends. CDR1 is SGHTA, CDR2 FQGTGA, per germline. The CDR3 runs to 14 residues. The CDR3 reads CASSLIPGEETQYF. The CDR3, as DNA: TGTGCCAGCAGCTTAATCCCAGGGGAAGAGACCCAGTACTTC.

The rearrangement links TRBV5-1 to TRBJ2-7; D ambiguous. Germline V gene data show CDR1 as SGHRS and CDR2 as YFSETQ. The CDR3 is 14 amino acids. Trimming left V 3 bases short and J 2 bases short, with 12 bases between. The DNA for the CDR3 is TGCGCCAGCAGCTCGGGCGGCATTACCTACGAGCAGTACTTC. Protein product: CASSSGGITYEQYF.

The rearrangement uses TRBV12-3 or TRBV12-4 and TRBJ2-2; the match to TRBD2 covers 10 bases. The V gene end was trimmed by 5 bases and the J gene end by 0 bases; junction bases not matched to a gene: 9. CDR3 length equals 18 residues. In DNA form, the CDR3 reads TGTGCCAGCAGTGGAGGGCTAGCGGGAGTTCCGAACACCGGGGAGCTGTTTTTT. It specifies CASSGGLAGVPNTGELFF.

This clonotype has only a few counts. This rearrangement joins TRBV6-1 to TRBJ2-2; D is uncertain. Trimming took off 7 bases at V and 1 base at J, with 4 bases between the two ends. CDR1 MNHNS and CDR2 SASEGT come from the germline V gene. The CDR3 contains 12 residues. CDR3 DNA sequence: TGTGCCAGCATCAGGAACACCGGGGAGCTGTTTTTT. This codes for CASIRNTGELFF.

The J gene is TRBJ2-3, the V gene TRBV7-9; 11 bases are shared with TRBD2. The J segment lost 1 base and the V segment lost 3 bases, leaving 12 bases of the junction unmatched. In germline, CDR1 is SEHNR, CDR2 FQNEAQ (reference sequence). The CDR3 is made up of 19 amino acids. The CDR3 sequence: CASSFPRLAGGPGTDTQYF. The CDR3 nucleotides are TGTGCCAGCAGCTTCCCTCGATTAGCGGGAGGGCCGGGCACAGATACGCAGTATTTT.

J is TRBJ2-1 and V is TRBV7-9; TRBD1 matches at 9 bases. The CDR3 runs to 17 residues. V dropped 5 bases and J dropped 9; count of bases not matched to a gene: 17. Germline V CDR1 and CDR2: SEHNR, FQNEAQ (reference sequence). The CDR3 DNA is TGTGCCAGCAGCCCCCGGGGGGACAGGGTCTTACGGGGTGAGCAGTTCTTC. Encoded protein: CASSPRGDRVLRGEQFF.